This T cell receptor (beta chain) appears in the sequencing data of a study of tumor-infiltrating lymphocytes in localized non-small cell lung cancer. Study-wide background: Some samples were collected after neoadjuvant chemotherapy; smokers, never-smokers and several histologies were included.

This CDR3 spans 14 amino acids. Germline V gives CDR1 MNHNY, CDR2 SVGAGI (reference sequence). The trim removed 6 bases at V and 4 bases at J, leaving 9 bases unmatched. Clones were sequenced by immunoSEQ multiplex PCR, and TCRdb holds only the in-frame ones, with some missing. The sample holds fewer than 13,000 clones, about three fifths seen once. The chain links TRBV6-6 to TRBJ2-7, with TRBD2 matching over 7 bases. The source is a human donor with non-small cell lung cancer. Specimen: lung tumor tissue. DNA of the CDR3: TGTGCCAGCAGACAACCGGGAGGTCGGTACGAGCAGTACTTC. It codes for CASRQPGGRYEQYF.